The clone carrying this T cell receptor (beta chain) was found once. Antigen: not known. V lost 5 bases, J lost 8 bases, and 18 bases lay in between. CDR3 size: 14 residues. Germline V CDR1 and CDR2: SEHNR, FQNEAQ (reference sequence). This sample was taken from a study of CD4+ T cells in melanoma. Study outcomes and limitations: A reported correlation linked neoantigen-specific CD4+ T cells to CD8+, macrophage and B cell function. Diverse differentiation states were reported for melanoma neoantigen-specific CD4+ T cells.

Method: immunoSEQ multiplex PCR; TCRdb's copy keeps in-frame clones and lacks some. This sample has some 10,000 clones, with about 66% found just once. J is TRBJ1-2 and V is TRBV7-9; D may be TRBD1 (5 bases). The clonotype was recovered from a human donor with melanoma. Sequencing used cells from a culture (not recorded whether cultured in vitro). CDR3 sequence: CASSPIQAWGGYTF. CDR3 DNA sequence: TGTGCCAGCAGCCCGATTCAGGCGTGGGGCGGCTACACCTTC.